These 21 T cell receptor beta chains were sequenced from one sample in a study of blood T cell repertoires in COVID-19. Sequencing used immunoSEQ multiplex PCR; TCRdb keeps in-frame clones, though not all of them. This sample has 250,000 to 300,000 clones; roughly 80% occur once, and the top ten carry approximately 5%. The specimen sequenced was PBMCs or T cells enriched from blood (not recorded which). The receptors come from a man in his forties or fifties who had been exposed to COVID-19.

The V call is TRBV28, the J call TRBJ2-5; maybe TRBD2 (7 bases). CDR3 size: 13 residues. V lost 9 bases and J 4 bases, leaving 15 bases between the germline ends. Per germline, CDR1 MDHEN and CDR2 SYDVKM. The DNA for the CDR3 is TGTGCCAGTAGTATAAGGGGGGGAGAGACCCAGTACTTC. Translated, it gives CASSIRGGETQYF.

The V and J genes are TRBV6-5 and TRBJ2-3; a possible D gene is TRBD2 (6 bases). The CDR3 consists of 13 residues. From germline, CDR1 is MNHEY and CDR2 SVGAGI. V lost 7 bases, J lost 4 bases, and 12 bases lay in between. This CDR3 reads CASILPGADTQYF. The CDR3 bases are TGTGCCAGCATCCTTCCGGGAGCAGATACGCAGTATTTT.

This sequence joins TRBV4-2 and TRBJ2-7, with a tentative D call TRBD2 (7 bases). Deletions cut 0 bases from V and 2 bases from J, with 20 bases between. The CDR3 spans 18 residues. Germline CDR1 and CDR2: LGHNA and YNFKEQ. CDR3 DNA: TGTGCCAGCAGCCAAGAGGGGGGGCTCGGGTCCCCCACCTACGAGCAGTACTTC. It is translated as CASSQEGGLGSPTYEQYF.

The DNA for the CDR3 is TGTGCCAGCAGCCTTTATTTATCTCAGCCCCAGCATTTT. It encodes CASSLYLSQPQHF. J is TRBJ1-5 and V is TRBV7-2; unclear D gene. The CDR3 is 13 amino acids. CDR1 and CDR2 (germline): SGHTA, FQGNSA. The germline V and J ends were trimmed by 5 bases and 6 bases, with 11 bases remaining between them. The full variable domain, completed using reference TRBV7-2 and TRBJ1-5, is GAGVSQSPSNKVTEKGKDVELRCDPISGHTALYWYRQSLGQGLEFLIYFQGNSAPDKSGLPSDRFSAERTGGSVSTLTIQRTQQEDSAVYLCASSLYLSQPQHFGDGTRLSIL.

This clone was seen only once. Here the CDR3 reads CATSRGGTNTEAFF. DNA for the CDR3: TGTGCCACCAGCAGAGGAGGGACAAACACTGAAGCTTTCTTT. V is TRBV15 and J is TRBJ1-1, with D possibly TRBD1 on 6 matching bases. CDR1 and CDR2 (germline): LNHNV, YYDKDF (reference sequence). The CDR3 totals 14 residues. The V end was cut by 1 base, the J end by 2 bases, with 8 bases between.

The J gene is TRBJ2-3, the V gene TRBV5-4; 9 nucleotides match TRBD1. This CDR3 has 16 amino acids. The V segment lost 0 bases and the J segment 5 bases; nucleotides outside the gene matches: 7. The V gene's germline CDR1 is SGHNT and CDR2 YYREEE (reference sequence). This CDR3 reads CASSLGTGVGRDTQYF. DNA for the CDR3: TGTGCCAGCAGCTTGGGGACAGGGGTAGGTCGAGATACGCAGTATTTT.

This chain connects TRBV11-2 to TRBJ2-5; D gene unclear. The CDR3 is 14 amino acids. Germline V gene sequence: CDR1 SGHAT, CDR2 FQNNGV. Trimming shortened V by 0 bases and J by 5 bases, and 10 bases separated the two germline ends. CDR3 DNA: TGTGCCAGCAGCTTAGAAACACGATGGGAGACCCAGTACTTC. As protein: CASSLETRWETQYF.

This clone turned up a few times. This chain uses TRBV5-3 with TRBJ1-1; D is ambiguous. TRBV5-3 is designated an ORF whose function remains uncertain. The CDR3 consists of 12 residues. Trimming removed 0 bases at V and 11 bases at J, with 11 bases between. DNA of the CDR3: TGTGCCAGAAGCTTGGAATCTGGGGAGGCTTTCTTT. Translated: CARSLESGEAFF.

The chain couples TRBV25-1 to TRBJ1-1; tentatively, D is TRBD1 (5 bases). Germline V gives CDR1 MGHDK, CDR2 SYGVNS. V was cut by 7 bases and J by 4 bases, with 13 bases left in between. The CDR3 contains 13 residues. Here the CDR3 DNA reads TGTGCCAGCATTAGAACGGGGGGCACTGAAGCTTTCTTT. Translated: CASIRTGGTEAFF.

This chain uses TRBV7-8 with TRBJ2-7; weak D call: TRBD2 (5 bases). Germline CDR1 and CDR2: SGHVS and FQNEAQ. V lost 5 bases and J 3 bases, leaving 17 bases between the germline ends. The CDR3 loop spans 15 amino acids. Written as DNA, the CDR3 is TGTGCCAGCAGCCCCCAACTAGTACCGGGCTACGAGCAGTACTTC. Encoded protein: CASSPQLVPGYEQYF.

This chain links TRBV27 with TRBJ1-3; 9 bases are a match to TRBD1. V trimming: 6 bases; J trimming: 4 bases; junction bases outside the gene matches: 16. CDR3 size: 18 residues. In germline, CDR1 is MNHEY, CDR2 SMNVEV (reference sequence). CDR3 in amino acids: CASRPGTGNALGGNTIYF. The CDR3 nucleotides read TGTGCCAGCAGACCCGGGACAGGGAATGCTCTGGGAGGAAACACCATATATTTT.

The chain couples TRBV2 to TRBJ2-1; a possible D gene is TRBD2 (5 bases). The CDR3 extends over 12 amino acids. The V gene lost 9 bases and the J gene lost 9 bases, with 15 bases spanning the gap. CDR1 and CDR2 (germline): SNHLY, FYNNEI. This CDR3 is CASTLEAVEQFF. The CDR3 DNA sequence: TGTGCCAGTACACTAGAAGCGGTTGAGCAGTTCTTC.

The chain is built from TRBV5-1 and TRBJ2-3; D not certain. Germline V gene lookup returns CDR1 SGHRS and CDR2 YFSETQ. The length of the CDR3 is 14 residues. Trimming removed 2 bases from V and 6 bases from J, with 13 bases in between. CDR3 nucleotides: TGCGCCAGCAGCTTCACCCGAGGTCAGGATACGCAGTATTTT. Protein: CASSFTRGQDTQYF.

V usage is TRBV9 and J usage is TRBJ2-2, with D possibly TRBD1 on 6 matching bases. V was cut by 4 bases and J by 6 bases, with 13 bases left in between. The CDR3 extends over 14 amino acids. The germline CDR1 and CDR2 sequences are SGDLS and YYNGEE. CDR3 coding DNA: TGTGCCAGCAGCCCCCGACAGGTACCCGGGGAGCTGTTTTTT. It specifies CASSPRQVPGELFF.

This chain joins TRBV6-1 and TRBJ2-7, with 7 bases that match TRBD2. Germline-derived CDR1 and CDR2 are MNHNS and SASEGT. The CDR3 is 15 residues long. V lost 3 bases to trimming and J lost 6 bases; unmatched junction nucleotides: 11. CDR3 bases: TGTGCCAGCAGTGACGGGCGGGGGATACTAGCCGAGCAGTACTTC. Translation gives CASSDGRGILAEQYF.

The chain has TRBV5-1 and TRBJ2-5, with 9 bases aligning to TRBD2. The CDR3 is made up of 14 amino acids. Germline CDR1 SGHRS, CDR2 YFSETQ. V shed 4 bases, J shed 5 bases, and the junction held 6 bases outside the gene matches. Here the CDR3 reads CASSISGSKETQYF. DNA for the CDR3: TGCGCCAGCAGCATTAGCGGGAGTAAGGAGACCCAGTACTTC.

This rearrangement joins TRBV7-3 to TRBJ2-5; 7 bases agree with TRBD2. After removal of 6 bases from V and 2 bases from J, the junction contained 9 bases not matched to a gene. Germline V CDR1 and CDR2: SGHTA, FQGTGA. This CDR3 is 15 amino acids long. This CDR3 reads CASSLGGGRQETQYF. CDR3 coding DNA: TGTGCCAGCAGTCTGGGAGGCGGGAGACAAGAGACCCAGTACTTC.

V is TRBV5-5 and J is TRBJ2-2; no clear D gene. The CDR3 has 12 amino acids. The V end was cut by 3 bases, the J end by 6 bases, with 6 bases between. Germline V gene sequence: CDR1 SGHKS, CDR2 YYEKEE (reference sequence). The DNA for the CDR3 is TGTGCCAGCAGCTCCTATGCCGGGGAGCTGTTTTTT. Protein product: CASSSYAGELFF. Based on the CDR3 plus reference TRBV5-5 and TRBJ2-2, the full variable domain is DAGVTQSPTHLIKTRGQQVTLRCSPISGHKSVSWYQQVLGQGPQFIFQYYEKEERGRGNFPDRFSARQFPNYSSELNVNALLLGDSALYLCASSSYAGELFFGEGSRLTVL.

V is TRBV5-1 and J is TRBJ1-2; 9 bases match TRBD1. The ends lost 4 bases at V and 7 bases at J; junction bases unmatched: 5. This CDR3 is built from 13 residues. Germline V gene sequence: CDR1 SGHRS, CDR2 YFSETQ. The CDR3 spells CASSPDRGFGYTF. The CDR3 nucleotides read TGCGCCAGCAGCCCGGACAGGGGATTTGGCTACACCTTC.

The chain uses TRBV4-2 and TRBJ1-3; 7 bases match TRBD1. V lost 0 bases, J lost 0 bases, and 5 bases stayed unmatched. CDR1 is LGHNA and CDR2 is YNFKEQ in the germline V gene. The CDR3 consists of 17 residues. CDR3 sequence (DNA): TGTGCCAGCAGCCAAGATCCGGGACAGCTCTCTGGAAACACCATATATTTT. It encodes CASSQDPGQLSGNTIYF.

This clone came up a few times. The chain carries TRBV11-3 and TRBJ2-7; the match to TRBD2 covers 12 bases. V dropped 5 bases and J dropped 6; count of bases not matched to a gene: 14. The CDR3 is made up of 17 amino acids. The germline gives CDR1 SGHNT, CDR2 YENEEA. The CDR3 spells CASSLAGLAGSGGEQYF. The CDR3 DNA sequence: TGTGCCAGCAGCCTCGCTGGACTAGCGGGAAGCGGGGGCGAGCAGTACTTC.